These T cell receptor beta chains were read from a single sample in a study of cytomegalovirus exposure and HLA in healthy donors. Only in-frame clones appear in the TCRdb table, and some are missing; sequencing was by immunoSEQ multiplex PCR. The sample carries some 150,000 clones, around 88% recorded once. What was sequenced was PBMCs. The receptors stem from a woman in her twenties or thirties in good health and CMV-seronegative. Both conserved end residues are part of each CDR3. D genes are given only for firm matches. The listing skips clone size in some rows; elsewhere it reads once, few, many or a size class.

D gene: TRBD1; V gene: TRBV5-4; J gene: TRBJ2-7; clone size: -; CDR3 DNA: TGTGCCAGCAGCTCGCGACAGGGGAATTACTACGAGCAGTACTTC; CDR3 protein: CASSSRQGNYYEQYF
D gene: TRBD1; V gene: TRBV7-2; J gene: TRBJ1-2; clone size: -; CDR3 DNA: TGTGCCAGCAGCATTACAGGGGCCACCCGGGTCTATGGCTACACCTTC; CDR3 protein: CASSITGATRVYGYTF
D gene: -; V gene: TRBV5-4; J gene: TRBJ2-1; clone size: -; CDR3 DNA: TGTGCCAGCAGTGAGGGGGGGGCACACTACAATGAGCAGTTCTTC; CDR3 protein: CASSEGGAHYNEQFF
D gene: TRBD1; V gene: TRBV18; J gene: TRBJ2-1; clone size: -; CDR3 DNA: TGTGCCAGCTCACCAGGACAGGGGGCAGGGGTGAGGCAGTTCTTC; CDR3 protein: CASSPGQGAGVRQFF
D gene: -; V gene: TRBV2; J gene: TRBJ2-2; clone size: -; CDR3 DNA: TGTGCCAGCAAAAGGACTAACACCGGGGAGCTGTTTTTT; CDR3 protein: CASKRTNTGELFF
D gene: TRBD2; V gene: TRBV7-2; J gene: TRBJ2-5; clone size: once; CDR3 DNA: TGTGCCAGCAGCTTAGACCCTAGCGGGAGGGAGACCCAGTACTTC; CDR3 protein: CASSLDPSGRETQYF
D gene: -; V gene: TRBV5-8; J gene: TRBJ1-4; clone size: -; CDR3 DNA: TGTGCCAGCAGCCCCCCGTGGACAGAACTGTTTTTT; CDR3 protein: CASSPPWTELFF
D gene: -; V gene: TRBV30; J gene: TRBJ2-2; clone size: -; CDR3 DNA: TGTGCCTGGAGTGTGGGGCCCCTCACCGGGGAGCTGTTTTTT; CDR3 protein: CAWSVGPLTGELFF
D gene: -; V gene: TRBV5-1; J gene: TRBJ2-3; clone size: -; CDR3 DNA: TGCGCCAGCAGCAAGGGGGGGGGAGTAAGGGAAGATACGCAGTATTTT; CDR3 protein: CASSKGGGVREDTQYF
D gene: TRBD1; V gene: TRBV28; J gene: TRBJ1-4; clone size: -; CDR3 DNA: TGTGCCAGCAGTTCCCTACAGGGGGGGGATGAGGAACTGTTTTTT; CDR3 protein: CASSSLQGGDEELFF
D gene: -; V gene: TRBV1; J gene: TRBJ2-2; clone size: -; CDR3 DNA: TGCACCAGCAGCCAAGACGGCGTCACTAGCGGGAGCTCGGACACCGGGGAGCTGTTTTTT; CDR3 protein: CTSSQDGVTSGSSDTGELFF
D gene: -; V gene: TRBV5-1; J gene: TRBJ2-7; clone size: -; CDR3 DNA: TGCGCCAGCAGCCTCGGGGGAACAGCGGCGCGGGAGCAGTACTTC; CDR3 protein: CASSLGGTAAREQYF
D gene: -; V gene: TRBV27; J gene: TRBJ1-1; clone size: -; CDR3 DNA: TGTGCCAGCAGGCATAGTAACACTGAAGCTTTCTTT; CDR3 protein: CASRHSNTEAFF
D gene: -; V gene: TRBV4-3; J gene: TRBJ2-7; clone size: -; CDR3 DNA: TGCGCCAGCAGCCAAGAGGCGGCAGGGTCCTACGAGCAGTACTTC; CDR3 protein: CASSQEAAGSYEQYF
D gene: -; V gene: TRBV29-1; J gene: TRBJ2-7; clone size: -; CDR3 DNA: TGCAACGGGGGTGGAGGCTTCGAATACGAGCAGTACTTC; CDR3 protein: CNGGGGFEYEQYF
D gene: -; V gene: TRBV18; J gene: TRBJ1-4; clone size: -; CDR3 DNA: TGTGCCAGCTCACCTACGGCGGTAACTAATGAAAAACTGTTTTTT; CDR3 protein: CASSPTAVTNEKLFF
D gene: -; V gene: TRBV28; J gene: TRBJ1-1; clone size: few; CDR3 DNA: TGTGCCAGCAGTTCCCCGCACGGAGCCGGCACTGAAGCTTTCTTT; CDR3 protein: CASSSPHGAGTEAFF
D gene: TRBD2; V gene: TRBV9; J gene: TRBJ2-3; clone size: -; CDR3 DNA: TGTGCCAGCAGCCATAGCGGGACCACAGATACGCAGTATTTT; CDR3 protein: CASSHSGTTDTQYF
D gene: -; V gene: TRBV6-5; J gene: TRBJ1-1; clone size: -; CDR3 DNA: TGTGCCAGCAGTGCCCCGCGTCAGAACACTGAAGCTTTCTTT; CDR3 protein: CASSAPRQNTEAFF